The 14 T cell receptor beta chains below all came from one sample that was sequenced in a study of cytomegalovirus exposure and HLA in healthy donors. Primers included in the PCR were 60 Vbeta and 13 Jbeta primers. Generated by immunoSEQ multiplex PCR, the TCRdb table keeps only in-frame clones and is missing some. Here the sample spans roughly 160,000 clones, 70% to 90% being singletons. Sequencing was done on a sample of PBMCs. The receptors derive from a woman in her twenties or thirties in good health and CMV-seronegative.

The chain carries TRBV5-1 and TRBJ1-1; tentatively, D is TRBD1 (5 bases). V lost 5 bases, J lost 0 bases, and 11 bases lay in between. The CDR3 has 14 residues. Looked up from germline, CDR1 is SGHRS and CDR2 is YFSETQ. DNA of the CDR3: TGCGCCAGCAGGACAGAACCCGTGAACACTGAAGCTTTCTTT. The encoded protein is CASRTEPVNTEAFF. The full variable domain, completed using reference TRBV5-1 and TRBJ1-1, is KAGVTQTPRYLIKTRGQQVTLSCSPISGHRSVSWYQQTPGQGLQFLFEYFSETQRNKGNFPGRFSGRQFSNSRSEMNVSTLELGDSALYLCASRTEPVNTEAFFGQGTRLTVV.

The V gene is TRBV4-1, the J gene TRBJ2-7; tentatively, D is TRBD1 (6 bases). Trimming took off 0 bases at V and 2 bases at J, with 14 bases between the two ends. The CDR3 is 16 amino acids. Germline assignment: CDR1 MGHRA and CDR2 YSYEKL. CDR3 loop: CASSQDQQGSPYEQYF. For the CDR3, the DNA is TGCGCCAGCAGCCAAGACCAACAGGGAAGCCCCTACGAGCAGTACTTC.

This clone was found once. This chain links TRBV6-5 with TRBJ1-1; 9 nucleotides align to TRBD1. CDR1 is MNHEY and CDR2 is SVGAGI in the germline V gene. The CDR3 extends over 15 amino acids. V lost 4 bases, J lost 5 bases, and 8 bases stayed unmatched. DNA of the CDR3: TGTGCCAGCAGTTTCGACAGGGGGAGGGAAACTGAAGCTTTCTTT. It is translated as CASSFDRGRETEAFF.

The chain couples TRBV11-2 to TRBJ2-5; TRBD2 agrees at 12 bases. CDR3 length: 16 amino acids. Germline assignment: CDR1 SGHAT and CDR2 FQNNGV. The V gene end was trimmed by 3 bases and the J gene end by 5 bases; junction bases not matched to a gene: 7. DNA for the CDR3: TGTGCCAGCAGCTTGGGAGCTAGCGGGAGGGTTGAGACCCAGTACTTC. It is translated as CASSLGASGRVETQYF.

The chain combines TRBV7-2 with TRBJ1-6; D is possibly TRBD1 (6 bases). Germline V gene lookup returns CDR1 SGHTA and CDR2 FQGNSA. The V and J ends lost 1 base and 7 bases respectively, with 14 bases between them. There are 16 residues in the CDR3. The CDR3 nucleotides are TGTGCCAGCAGCTTAGGAGGTCAGGGGTGGAATTCACCCCTCCACTTT. Protein: CASSLGGQGWNSPLHF.

This clone was recorded a few times. J is TRBJ2-7 and V is TRBV10-2; D is unresolved. The CDR3 runs to 12 residues. Germline lookup yields CDR1 WSHSY and CDR2 SAAADI. V lost 2 bases, J lost 4 bases, and 6 bases lay in between. The CDR3 sequence is CASSEVLYEQYF. Here the CDR3 DNA reads TGCGCCAGCAGTGAGGTACTTTACGAGCAGTACTTC.

In this sample, this clone turned up a few times. The CDR3 DNA reads TGTGCCGCCCGAGGCCGAACCTACGAGCAGTACTTC. It translates to CAARGRTYEQYF. This chain connects TRBV6-5 to TRBJ2-7, with D uncertain. Germline lookup yields CDR1 MNHEY and CDR2 SVGAGI. The CDR3 runs 12 residues. Trimming left V 11 bases short and J 2 bases short, with 13 bases between.

The V and J genes are TRBV30 and TRBJ1-1; D is undetermined. The V and J ends lost 3 bases and 0 bases respectively, with 8 bases between them. Germline V gives CDR1 GTSNPN, CDR2 SVGIG (reference sequence). The CDR3 contains 13 residues. The DNA for the CDR3 is TGTGCCTGGAGCGCGCTCCTGAACACTGAAGCTTTCTTT. Translating gives CAWSALLNTEAFF.

The chain has TRBV9 and TRBJ2-7, with D tentatively TRBD1 (6 bases). This CDR3 region has 15 residues. Germline CDR1 SGDLS, CDR2 YYNGEE. V was trimmed by 1 base and J by 5 bases, leaving 16 bases between them. The CDR3 DNA reads as TGTGCCAGCAGCGTACGACAGGACCAATCCCACGAGCAGTACTTC. Amino acids: CASSVRQDQSHEQYF.

The V gene is TRBV18, the J gene TRBJ2-1; D gene ambiguous. This CDR3 comprises 14 residues. Trimming took 6 bases from V and 0 from J, leaving 9 bases between them. Germline V gene sequence: CDR1 KGHSH, CDR2 LQKENI. This chain's CDR3 is CASSQESSYNEQFF. The CDR3 DNA follows: TGTGCCAGCTCGCAAGAGAGCTCCTACAATGAGCAGTTCTTC.

V and J are TRBV6-1 and TRBJ2-7; D uncertain. With 9 bases removed from V and 4 bases from J, the gap between germline ends came to 16 bases. The germline V gene has CDR1 MNHNS and CDR2 SASEGT. The CDR3 length is 13 residues. The CDR3 is CASLSGLGYEQYF. The DNA for the CDR3 is TGTGCCAGTCTGTCCGGGTTGGGTTACGAGCAGTACTTC.

This clone was observed a single time. V usage is TRBV11-2 and J usage is TRBJ1-4; TRBD1 might be the D (6 bases). Germline CDR1 SGHAT, CDR2 FQNNGV. Deletions cut 5 bases from V and 7 bases from J, with 14 bases between. The CDR3 is 14 residues long. The CDR3 spells CASSRGGGPEKLFF. The CDR3 region has the DNA TGTGCCAGCAGCCGGGGAGGGGGTCCTGAAAAACTGTTTTTT. The complete variable domain, with remaining parts taken from reference TRBV11-2 and TRBJ1-4, reads EAGVAQSPRYKIIEKRQSVAFWCNPISGHATLYWYQQILGQGPKLLIQFQNNGVVDDSQLPKDRFSAERLKGVDSTLKIQPAKLEDSAVYLCASSRGGGPEKLFFGSGTQLSVL.

V is TRBV6-5 and J is TRBJ1-2; TRBD1 might be the D (5 bases). Between the trimmed V and J ends, which lost 5 bases and 5 bases, there was a span of 12 bases. Germline V gives CDR1 MNHEY, CDR2 SVGAGI. This CDR3 has 13 residues. CDR3 amino acids: CASSLGGVYGYTF. The CDR3 coding sequence is TGTGCCAGCAGTCTTGGGGGGGTATATGGCTACACCTTC.

The rearrangement joins TRBV7-9 to TRBJ2-7; 12 bases are shared with TRBD2. The CDR3 runs to 14 residues. V lost 7 bases, J lost 6 bases, and 7 bases stayed unmatched. The germline CDR1 and CDR2 sequences are SEHNR and FQNEAQ (reference sequence). The CDR3 DNA follows: TGTGCCAGCACCCCGGGACTAGCGGGCTCCGAGCAGTACTTC. As protein: CASTPGLAGSEQYF. The full variable domain, its missing parts supplied by reference TRBV7-9 and TRBJ2-7, is DTGVSQNPRHKITKRGQNVTFRCDPISEHNRLYWYRQTLGQGPEFLTYFQNEAQLEKSRLLSDRFSAERPKGSFSTLEIQRTEQGDSAMYLCASTPGLAGSEQYFGPGTRLTVT.